The 11 T cell receptor beta chains listed next were all sequenced from one sample in a study of T cells in Graves' hyperthyroidism and ophthalmopathy (dated by TCRdb to about 2019). Library method: multiplex PCR. Sequencing was carried out with an Illumina HiSeq 2000. The TCR beta CDR3 regions were amplified from the RNA transcripts. The first round of RT-PCR for the TCR CDR3 was performed with the HTBI primer set and the Qiagen OneStep RT-PCR kit. The public reads were reanalyzed by TCRdb: fastp trimming at Q25, MiXCR alignment, in-frame beta chains only. Merged by CDR3 protein, the rows form single entries marked with the most common genes and DNA. This sample comprises around 520,000 distinct CDR3 sequences, approximately 15% of them detected only once. The leading ten clones occupy about a sixth of the sample. The specimen sequenced was blood. These receptors were obtained from a woman under 30 with Graves' hyperthyroidism.

This clonotype was recorded at least ten times. The V call is TRBV2, the J call TRBJ1-2; tentatively, D is TRBD1 (5 bases). The CDR3 loop spans 14 amino acids. Germline V gene lookup returns CDR1 SNHLY and CDR2 FYNNEI. V lost 6 bases and J lost 5, with 16 bases in between. The CDR3 loop reads CASRGDPGWYGYTF. The CDR3 DNA reads as TGTGCCAGCAGGGGGGACCCCGGTTGGTATGGCTACACCTTC.

A few counts support this clonotype. The gene calls are TRBV3-1 and TRBJ2-2; either TRBD1 or TRBD2 may supply D (6 bases each). This CDR3 has 15 amino acids. Trimming removed 5 bases at V and 4 bases at J, with 14 bases between. Germline values: CDR1 LGHDT, CDR2 YNNKEL (reference sequence). The CDR3 DNA sequence: TGTGCCAGCAGCTTGGACAGCGGGCCCACCGGGGAGCTGTTTTTT. This gives the protein CASSLDSGPTGELFF. The variable domain in full, completed from reference TRBV3-1 and TRBJ2-2, reads DTAVSQTPKYLVTQMGNDKSIKCEQNLGHDTMYWYKQDSKKFLKIMFSYNNKELIINETVPNRFSPKSPDKAHLNLHINSLELGDSAVYFCASSLDSGPTGELFFGEGSRLTVL.

In the case of this clonotype: It may be a read error: a sequence one base away is much more abundant. The rearrangement uses TRBV12-3 or TRBV12-4 and TRBJ1-5; tentatively, D is TRBD1 (5 bases). The length of the CDR3 is 13 residues. The DNA of the CDR3 is TGTGCCAGCCAAAGGGGAAGCAGTCAGCCCCAGCATTTT. This gives the protein CASQRGSSQPQHF.

The sample holds many counts of this clonotype. This rearrangement joins TRBV6-2 or TRBV6-3 to TRBJ1-1, with D tentatively TRBD1 (5 bases). This CDR3 is 14 amino acids long. Germline V gene lookup returns CDR1 MNHEY and CDR2 SVGEGT. V was trimmed by 2 bases and J by 2 bases, leaving 9 bases between them. Written as DNA, the CDR3 is TGTGCCAGCAGTTACGGAAGGGGTAACACTGAAGCTTTCTTT. It specifies CASSYGRGNTEAFF.

This clonotype appeared many times. The chain employs TRBV15 and TRBJ2-5, with 10 bases fitting TRBD2. Per the germline V gene, CDR1 is LNHNV and CDR2 is YYDKDF (reference sequence). This CDR3 region has 18 residues. After removal of 0 bases from V and 5 bases from J, the junction contained 12 bases not matched to a gene. The DNA of the CDR3 is TGTGCCACCAGCAGAGATCCCCCCCAGCGGGAGGGCCGGGAGACCCAGTACTTC. This codes for CATSRDPPQREGRETQYF.

This clonotype was found many times. The chain combines TRBV6-2 or TRBV6-3 with TRBJ2-1; 8 bases align to TRBD2. CDR3 length: 15 residues. V lost 4 bases to trimming and J lost 12 bases; unmatched junction nucleotides: 14. Germline V gene data show CDR1 as MNHEY and CDR2 as SVGEGT. CDR3: CASSSYPGLELGQFF. CDR3 coding DNA: TGTGCCAGCAGTTCCTACCCGGGACTAGAGTTAGGGCAGTTCTTC.

In this sample, this clonotype turned up many times. This chain joins TRBV5-5 and TRBJ2-1; no definite D call. The CDR3 is 11 residues long. Germline V CDR1 and CDR2: SGHKS, YYEKEE (reference sequence). Trimming shortened V by 4 bases and J by 9 bases, and 8 bases separated the two germline ends. The chain's CDR3 is CASSRDLEQFF. The CDR3 region has the DNA TGTGCCAGCAGCCGAGATCTTGAGCAGTTCTTC.

This clonotype has ten or more counts. V is TRBV27 and J is TRBJ2-1; 11 nucleotides agree with TRBD2. V gave up 7 bases and J gave up 9 bases; unmatched junction bases: 5. The CDR3 has 13 amino acids. CDR1 MNHEY and CDR2 SMNVEV come from the germline V gene (reference sequence). The DNA for the CDR3 is TGTGCCAGCAACTTAGCGGGAGGGGGTGAGCAGTTCTTC. It specifies CASNLAGGGEQFF.

This clonotype was detected many times. The chain links TRBV7-6 to TRBJ1-3; tentative D call: TRBD1 (5 bases). Germline assignment: CDR1 SGHVS and CDR2 FNYEAQ. CDR3 length equals 15 residues. Deletions cut 4 bases from V and 0 bases from J, with 10 bases between. The CDR3 nucleotides are TGTGCCAGCAGCTCGGACATGTACTCTGGAAACACCATATATTTT. This translates into CASSSDMYSGNTIYF.

This clonotype was seen at least ten times. J is TRBJ2-3 and V is TRBV12-5, with D perhaps matching TRBD1 (8 bases). Trimming took off 7 bases at V and 3 bases at J, with 20 bases between the two ends. The CDR3 runs to 16 residues. CDR1 is LGHNT and CDR2 is FRNRAP in the germline V gene. This chain's CDR3 is CASDPSGGGSTDTQYF. In nucleotides, the CDR3 is TGTGCTAGTGATCCTTCAGGGGGCGGGAGTACAGATACGCAGTATTTT.

This clonotype was seen more than once but under ten times. V is TRBV10-2 and J is TRBJ2-3; TRBD2 agrees at 7 bases. J gave up 2 bases and V 5 bases, and 4 bases lay outside the gene matches. This CDR3 spans 14 amino acids. CDR1 is WSHSY, CDR2 SAAADI, per germline. CDR3 bases: TGCGCCAGCAGTAACCTAGCGGTCACAGATACGCAGTATTTT. Protein: CASSNLAVTDTQYF.